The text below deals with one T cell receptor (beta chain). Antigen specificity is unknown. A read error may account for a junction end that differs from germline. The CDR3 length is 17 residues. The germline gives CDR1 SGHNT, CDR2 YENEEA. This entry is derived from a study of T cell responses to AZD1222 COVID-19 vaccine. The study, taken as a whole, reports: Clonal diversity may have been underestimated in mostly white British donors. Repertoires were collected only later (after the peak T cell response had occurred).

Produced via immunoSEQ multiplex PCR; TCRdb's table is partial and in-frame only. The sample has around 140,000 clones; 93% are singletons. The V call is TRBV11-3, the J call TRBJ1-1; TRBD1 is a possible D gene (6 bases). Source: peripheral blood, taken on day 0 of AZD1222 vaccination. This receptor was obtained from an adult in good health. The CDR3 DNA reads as TGTGCCAGCAGCTCCCCCGAGAGGACAGAAACGAACACTGAAACTTTCTTT. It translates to CASSSPERTETNTETFF.